What follows describes a single T cell receptor (beta chain). Trimming pared 4 bases from V and 5 bases from J, leaving 11 bases between. The CDR3 is made up of 13 amino acids. CDR1 and CDR2 from the germline V gene are SGHTA and FQGTGA. Repertoires were generated with immunoSEQ multiplex PCR, while TCRdb's copy carries only in-frame clones and drops some. The table shows approximately 83,000 clones, with approximately 95% occurring only once. The entry originates in a study of T cell changes during pregnancy in multiple sclerosis. The receptor comes from a female donor with multiple sclerosis, enrolled in a pregnancy study. The chain combines TRBV7-3 with TRBJ1-1; D is uncertain. Source: peripheral blood, taken in the first trimester of pregnancy. The CDR3 DNA reads as TGTGCCAGCAGCTCCGTCACCGGGACTGAAGCTTTCTTT. Protein: CASSSVTGTEAFF.